The rows below give T cell receptor beta chains drawn from one sample of a study of blood T cell repertoires in COVID-19. Only in-frame clones appear in the TCRdb table, and some are missing; sequencing was by immunoSEQ multiplex PCR. The table shows around 250,000 clones, with roughly 84% occurring only once. Sequencing was carried out using peripheral blood. The source is a middle-aged woman who had recovered from COVID-19. The CDR3 runs from the conserved cysteine through the conserved F or W. A D gene is named only where the DNA matches it firmly. Not all rows give a size; the values are once, few, many and, for expanded clones, a class.

j_call | d_call | clone_size | v_call | cdr3_aa | cdr3_nt
TRBJ1-1 | TRBD1 | . | TRBV28 | CASEFWRGQSGTEAFF | TGTGCCAGCGAGTTTTGGAGGGGGCAAAGTGGGACTGAAGCTTTCTTT
TRBJ2-7 | TRBD1 | once | TRBV5-4 | CASRSDRGLIYEQYF | TGTGCCAGCAGGTCAGACAGGGGGCTAATTTACGAGCAGTACTTC
TRBJ2-3 | . | . | TRBV9 | CASSVVEGASTDTQYF | TGTGCCAGCAGCGTAGTTGAAGGGGCAAGCACAGATACGCAGTATTTT
TRBJ1-2 | . | once | TRBV6-5 | CASSPRMEYGYTF | TGTGCCAGCAGCCCCCGGATGGAGTATGGCTACACCTTC
TRBJ2-3 | TRBD2 | . | TRBV30 | CASRVSGWDTDTQYF | TGTGCCTCCCGAGTTAGCGGGTGGGACACAGATACGCAGTATTTT
TRBJ1-3 | . | . | TRBV29-1 | CSARDSGNTIYF | TGCAGCGCCCGGGACTCTGGAAACACCATATATTTT
TRBJ1-2 | TRBD1 | . | TRBV6-6 | CASRGTGQGGYTF | TGTGCCAGCAGAGGGACAGGGCAGGGTGGCTACACCTTC
TRBJ2-7 | TRBD2 | few | TRBV6-6 | CASSRGRGSSYEQYF | TGTGCCAGCAGTCGCGGGAGGGGAAGCTCCTACGAGCAGTACTTC
TRBJ2-7 | . | . | TRBV20-1 | CSAVQLYEQYF | TGCAGTGCGGTACAGTTGTACGAGCAGTACTTC
TRBJ1-5 | TRBD1 | . | TRBV18 | CASSPGGQRDQPQHF | TGTGCCAGCTCACCGGGGGGACAGAGGGATCAGCCCCAGCATTTT
TRBJ2-7 | TRBD1 | . | TRBV27 | CASRAWQGDYEQYF | TGTGCCAGCAGAGCTTGGCAGGGGGACTACGAGCAGTACTTC
TRBJ2-5 | TRBD2 | once | TRBV15 | CATSRETSVRTQYF | TGTGCCACCAGCAGAGAAACTAGCGTTCGGACCCAGTACTTC
TRBJ1-1 | . | once | TRBV4-2 | CASSQGSVNTEAFF | TGTGCCAGCAGCCAAGGCAGCGTGAACACTGAAGCTTTCTTT
TRBJ2-6 | TRBD1 | . | TRBV24-1 | CATSVGQGAAGANVLTF | TGTGCCACCAGTGTGGGACAGGGGGCAGCTGGGGCCAACGTCCTGACTTTC
TRBJ1-1 | . | . | TRBV28 | CASIKGGPDTEAFF | TGTGCCAGCATTAAGGGGGGGCCCGACACTGAAGCTTTCTTT
TRBJ2-7 | TRBD1 | few | TRBV3-1/TRBV3-2 | CASSHGTGSYEQYF | TGTGCCAGCAGCCATGGGACAGGGAGCTACGAGCAGTACTTC
TRBJ1-2 | TRBD1 | . | TRBV2 | CASSEGVYRGTNYGYTF | TGTGCCAGCAGTGAGGGCGTCTACAGGGGGACCAACTATGGCTACACCTTC
TRBJ1-4 | . | . | TRBV6-1 | CASSEGLYLATGNEKLFF | TGTGCCAGCAGTGAAGGGTTATACCTAGCCACCGGAAATGAAAAACTGTTTTTT
TRBJ1-4 | . | once | TRBV6-5 | CASSYTSTGTGEKLFF | TGTGCCAGCAGTTACACCTCAACAGGGACGGGTGAAAAACTGTTTTTT
TRBJ1-5 | . | . | TRBV2 | CASSEIGGATNQPQHF | TGTGCCAGCAGTGAGATTGGGGGCGCTACCAATCAGCCCCAGCATTTT
TRBJ1-5 | . | . | TRBV13 | CASSLGHISNQPQHF | TGTGCCAGCAGCTTAGGACATATTAGCAATCAGCCCCAGCATTTT
TRBJ1-2 | . | . | TRBV12-3/TRBV12-4 | CASRARVLYGYTF | TGTGCCAGCAGAGCCCGGGTCTTGTATGGCTACACCTTC
TRBJ1-2 | . | . | TRBV19 | CASSDSRFYGYTF | TGTGCCAGTAGTGACTCCCGCTTCTATGGCTACACCTTC
TRBJ1-4 | TRBD1 | . | TRBV4-1 | CASSQSGTEQLFF | TGCGCCAGCAGCCAATCCGGGACAGAGCAACTGTTTTTT
TRBJ1-2 | . | . | TRBV30 | CAWSGSLHRDYGYTF | TGTGCCTGGAGTGGGAGTTTGCACAGGGACTATGGCTACACCTTC
TRBJ2-3 | . | . | TRBV5-1 | CASSSELALETDTQYF | TGCGCCAGCAGCTCGGAACTAGCTTTGGAAACAGATACGCAGTATTTT
TRBJ2-1 | TRBD2 | . | TRBV7-9 | CASNPSGTSGYNEQFF | TGTGCCAGCAACCCATCCGGGACTAGCGGCTACAATGAGCAGTTCTTC
TRBJ1-2 | . | . | TRBV18 | CASSPGREDGYTF | TGTGCCAGCTCACCGGGAAGGGAGGATGGCTACACCTTC
TRBJ1-2 | TRBD1 | . | TRBV10-3 | CAISEDRQGIIYGYTF | TGTGCCATCAGCGAAGACAGACAGGGAATTATCTATGGCTACACCTTC
TRBJ2-5 | . | . | TRBV11-3 | CASSSLGGRIETQYF | TGTGCCAGCAGCTCCCTCGGGGGGCGCATTGAGACCCAGTACTTC
TRBJ1-5 | TRBD1 | . | TRBV6-1 | CASSESVDRVYQPQHF | TGTGCCAGCAGTGAATCGGTGGACAGGGTTTATCAGCCCCAGCATTTT
TRBJ1-6 | . | once | TRBV5-4 | CASSPDLGGSPLHF | TGTGCCAGCAGCCCGGATTTGGGGGGGTCACCCCTCCACTTT
TRBJ1-4 | TRBD1 | . | TRBV7-9 | CASSVPETGAVKLFF | TGTGCCAGCAGCGTTCCGGAGACAGGGGCGGTAAAACTGTTTTTT
TRBJ2-5 | . | . | TRBV5-6 | CASSAWGGAPYQETQYF | TGTGCCAGCAGCGCATGGGGGGGGGCCCCGTACCAAGAGACCCAGTACTTC
TRBJ1-6 | TRBD1 | . | TRBV5-1 | CASSLEGQGGSPLHF | TGCGCCAGCAGCTTGGAAGGACAGGGAGGTTCACCCCTCCACTTT
TRBJ2-3 | . | . | TRBV20-1 | CSAREGGTQYF | TGCAGTGCTAGAGAGGGAGGTACGCAGTATTTT
TRBJ2-4 | TRBD1 | . | TRBV6-1 | CASSADNLWTGENIQYF | TGTGCCAGCAGTGCTGACAACCTTTGGACAGGGGAGAACATTCAGTACTTC
TRBJ1-1 | . | . | TRBV6-4 | CASSTPTENTEAFF | TGTGCCAGCAGTACTCCGACAGAGAACACTGAAGCTTTCTTT
TRBJ1-6 | . | . | TRBV9 | CASSVAGDNSPLHF | TGTGCCAGCAGCGTCGCAGGGGACAATTCACCCCTCCACTTT
TRBJ2-3 | TRBD1 | . | TRBV19 | CASSTGVTDTQYF | TGTGCCAGTAGCACAGGGGTCACAGATACGCAGTATTTT
TRBJ1-2 | TRBD1 | . | TRBV18 | CASSPTDRGSYGYTF | TGTGCCAGCTCACCTACTGACAGGGGGAGCTATGGCTACACCTTC
TRBJ1-2 | . | . | TRBV25-1 | CASSALQGPYGYTF | TGTGCCAGCAGTGCATTACAGGGCCCGTATGGCTACACCTTC
TRBJ2-1 | . | . | TRBV3-1/TRBV3-2 | CASSPTGYHEQFF | TGTGCCAGCAGCCCCACAGGGTATCATGAGCAGTTCTTC
TRBJ1-1 | . | . | TRBV19 | CASSRQSSNTEAFF | TGTGCCAGTAGTCGACAGTCCTCGAACACTGAAGCTTTCTTT
TRBJ1-1 | . | . | TRBV6-1 | CASSEVYRARTEAFF | TGTGCCAGCAGTGAAGTTTACAGGGCGAGAACTGAAGCTTTCTTT
TRBJ1-5 | . | . | TRBV11-2 | CASSSETGNQPQHF | TGTGCCAGCAGCTCAGAAACAGGGAATCAGCCCCAGCATTTT
TRBJ1-5 | . | few | TRBV2 | CASSWIRGGPQHF | TGTGCCAGCAGTTGGATAAGGGGCGGGCCCCAGCATTTT
TRBJ1-2 | . | . | TRBV30 | CAWSVDWPYSTYGYTF | TGTGCCTGGAGTGTAGACTGGCCTTATAGTACCTATGGCTACACCTTC
TRBJ2-7 | TRBD1 | . | TRBV10-1 | CASSDRWDREPYEQYF | TGCGCCAGCAGTGATCGTTGGGACAGGGAGCCCTACGAGCAGTACTTC
TRBJ1-3 | . | . | TRBV2 | CASSGLPGLPPGNTIYF | TGTGCCAGCAGCGGCCTCCCGGGACTTCCCCCTGGAAACACCATATATTTT
TRBJ2-6 | . | . | TRBV5-1 | CASSLVGRSSGANVLTF | TGCGCCAGCAGCTTGGTGGGTCGGAGCTCTGGGGCCAACGTCCTGACTTTC
TRBJ1-2 | . | . | TRBV18 | CASSPRDTNYGYTF | TGTGCCAGCTCACCCCGGGACACAAACTATGGCTACACCTTC
TRBJ2-5 | . | . | TRBV27 | CASSLIGPADPAGVLETQYF | TGTGCCAGCAGTTTAATAGGGCCGGCCGACCCCGCGGGCGTATTAGAGACCCAGTACTTC
TRBJ2-5 | TRBD1 | once | TRBV3-1/TRBV3-2 | CASSHGTGAETQYF | TGTGCCAGCAGCCACGGGACAGGGGCCGAGACCCAGTACTTC
TRBJ1-1 | TRBD1 | . | TRBV10-1 | CASAAGQGDVAFF | TGCGCCAGCGCGGCGGGACAGGGGGATGTGGCTTTCTTT